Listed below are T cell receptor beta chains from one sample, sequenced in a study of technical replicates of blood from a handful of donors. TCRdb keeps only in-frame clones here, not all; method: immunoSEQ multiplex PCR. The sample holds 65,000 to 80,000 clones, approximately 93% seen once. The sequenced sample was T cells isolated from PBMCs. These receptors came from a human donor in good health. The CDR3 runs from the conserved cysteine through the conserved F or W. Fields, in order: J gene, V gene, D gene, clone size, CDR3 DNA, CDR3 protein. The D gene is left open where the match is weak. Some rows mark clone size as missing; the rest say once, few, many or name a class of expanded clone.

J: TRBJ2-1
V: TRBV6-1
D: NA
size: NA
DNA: TGTGCCAGCAGTCCTAATGAGCAGTTCTTC
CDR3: CASSPNEQFF

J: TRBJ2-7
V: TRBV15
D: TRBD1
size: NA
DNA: TGTGCCACCAGCAGAGATCTTCGGACAGGGGTAATCGAGCAGTACTTC
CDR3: CATSRDLRTGVIEQYF

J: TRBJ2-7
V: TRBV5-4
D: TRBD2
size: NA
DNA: TGTGCCAGCAGCTCTCCGGGACTAGCGGGAGGGTCCCCCTACGAGCAGTACTTC
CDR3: CASSSPGLAGGSPYEQYF

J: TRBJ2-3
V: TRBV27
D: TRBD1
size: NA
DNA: TGTGCCAGCAGTAACGACAGGGGGGAGGTAGATACGCAGTATTTT
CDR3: CASSNDRGEVDTQYF

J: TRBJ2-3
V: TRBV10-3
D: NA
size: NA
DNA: TGTGCCATCAGACAGGGAGAGTTAACAGATACGCAGTATTTT
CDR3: CAIRQGELTDTQYF

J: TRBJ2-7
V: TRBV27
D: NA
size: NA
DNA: TGTGCCAGCAGTCCATCGCCCCCGGTGCTTGACGAGCAGTACTTC
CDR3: CASSPSPPVLDEQYF

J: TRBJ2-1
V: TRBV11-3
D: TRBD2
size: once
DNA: TGTGCCAGCAGCGCTCTAGCGGGAGTCTCCAATGAGCAGTTCTTC
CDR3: CASSALAGVSNEQFF

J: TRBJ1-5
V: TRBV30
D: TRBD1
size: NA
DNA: TGTGCCTGGAGGACCGGACAGGGGATTCAGCCCCAGCATTTT
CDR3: CAWRTGQGIQPQHF

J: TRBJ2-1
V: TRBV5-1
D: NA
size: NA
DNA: TGCGCCAGCAGCTTGACACTCGCAGGAGGTGAGCAGTTCTTC
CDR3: CASSLTLAGGEQFF

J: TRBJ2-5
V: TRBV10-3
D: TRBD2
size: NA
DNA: TGTGCCACCGAACCTGCGCGGGAGAAGCGGGAGACCCAGTACTTC
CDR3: CATEPAREKRETQYF

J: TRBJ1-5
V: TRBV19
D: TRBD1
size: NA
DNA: TGTGCCAGTAGTAGAGGGACAGGCAATCAGCCCCAGCATTTT
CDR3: CASSRGTGNQPQHF

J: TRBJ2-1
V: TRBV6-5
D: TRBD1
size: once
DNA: TGTGCCAGCAGTTACTCACGGACAGGGTACTACAATGAGCAGTTCTTC
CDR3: CASSYSRTGYYNEQFF

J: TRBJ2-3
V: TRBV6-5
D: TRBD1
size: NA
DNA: TGTGCCAGCAGCCCAGGGGGTCATACGCAGTATTTT
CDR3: CASSPGGHTQYF

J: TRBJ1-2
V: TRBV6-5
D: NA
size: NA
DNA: TGTGCCAGCAGTTACCACCGACAGGCCAGTTTCTATGGCTACACCTTC
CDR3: CASSYHRQASFYGYTF

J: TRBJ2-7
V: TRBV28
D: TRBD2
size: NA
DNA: TGTGCCAGCAGGTATAAGATGGGACTAGCGGGAGGCTACGAGCAGTACTTC
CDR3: CASRYKMGLAGGYEQYF

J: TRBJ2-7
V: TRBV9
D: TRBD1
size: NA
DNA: TGTGCCAGCAGCACAGGGGGTGACGAGCAGTACTTC
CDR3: CASSTGGDEQYF

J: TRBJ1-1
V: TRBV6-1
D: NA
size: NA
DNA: TGTGCCAGCAGTGAACAGACTTTGAACACTGAAGCTTTCTTT
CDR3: CASSEQTLNTEAFF

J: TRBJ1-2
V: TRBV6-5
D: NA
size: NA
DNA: TGTGCCAGCAGTTACTCCGTGGAGGGTGGGTACTACACCTTC
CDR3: CASSYSVEGGYYTF

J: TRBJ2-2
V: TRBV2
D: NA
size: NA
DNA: TGTGCCAGCAACCCCGAGGGCTACGGGGAGCTGTTTTTT
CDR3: CASNPEGYGELFF

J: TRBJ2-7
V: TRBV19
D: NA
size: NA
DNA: TGTGCCAGTTCAGGGACCTACGAGCAGTACTTC
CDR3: CASSGTYEQYF

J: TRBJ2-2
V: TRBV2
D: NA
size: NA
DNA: TGTGCCAGCAGTGGGGCCCGACCAGCCGGGGAGCTGTTTTTT
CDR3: CASSGARPAGELFF

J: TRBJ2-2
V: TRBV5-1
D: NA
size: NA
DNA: TGCGCCAGCAGCTTGGGACAGCCGAACACCGGGGAGCTGTTTTTT
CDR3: CASSLGQPNTGELFF

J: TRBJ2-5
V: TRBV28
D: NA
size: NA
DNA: TGTGCCAGCAGCTCCGACAGGGCGGGACGTGAGACCCAGTACTTC
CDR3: CASSSDRAGRETQYF

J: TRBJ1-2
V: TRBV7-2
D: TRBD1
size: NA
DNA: TGTGCCAGCAGCTCAGGAGGCAGGGGGCTTAGCGGAGTAGGCTACACCTTC
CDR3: CASSSGGRGLSGVGYTF

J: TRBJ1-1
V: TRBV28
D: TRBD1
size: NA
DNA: TGTGCCAGCAGTTTATCGGCAGGGGGCCTCACTGAAGCTTTCTTT
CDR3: CASSLSAGGLTEAFF

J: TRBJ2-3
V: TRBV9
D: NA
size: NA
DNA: TGTGCCAGCAGCGCCCAACTTGCCTGGAGGGTCACAGATACGCAGTATTTT
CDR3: CASSAQLAWRVTDTQYF

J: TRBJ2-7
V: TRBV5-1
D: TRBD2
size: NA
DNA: TGCGCCAGCAGCTTAGGTAGCGGGAGTCCCTCCGAGCAGTACTTC
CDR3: CASSLGSGSPSEQYF

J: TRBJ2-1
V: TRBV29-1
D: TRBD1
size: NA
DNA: TGCAGGGGGGACAGGGGACGCAATGAGCAGTTCTTC
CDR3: CRGDRGRNEQFF

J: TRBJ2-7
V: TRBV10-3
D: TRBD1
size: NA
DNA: TGTGCCACCCGGACAGGGGAGGGCTACGAGCAGTACTTC
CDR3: CATRTGEGYEQYF

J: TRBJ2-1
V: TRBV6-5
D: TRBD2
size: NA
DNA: TGTGCCAGCAGTTCGCCCCCTGGGACTAGCGGGTATGAGCAGTTCTTC
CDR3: CASSSPPGTSGYEQFF

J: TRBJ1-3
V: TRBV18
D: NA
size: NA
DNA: TGTGCCAGCTCACCCAGGGCAGAAAACACCATATATTTT
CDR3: CASSPRAENTIYF

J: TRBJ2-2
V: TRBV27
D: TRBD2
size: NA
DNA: TGTGCCATCAGCGGGAGGAACACCGGGGAGCTGTTTTTT
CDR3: CAISGRNTGELFF

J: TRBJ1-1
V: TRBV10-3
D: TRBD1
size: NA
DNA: TGTGCCATCAGTCGACAGGGCTTGGGCACTGAAGCTTTCTTT
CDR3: CAISRQGLGTEAFF

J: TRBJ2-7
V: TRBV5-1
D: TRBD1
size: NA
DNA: TGCGCCAGCAGCTTGGGGGACAGGTCCTACGAGCAGTACTTC
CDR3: CASSLGDRSYEQYF

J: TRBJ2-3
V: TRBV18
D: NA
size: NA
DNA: TGTGCCAGCTCCATACAGGGTCCTCCACCTCCCCTTCCAGATACGCAGTATTTT
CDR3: CASSIQGPPPPLPDTQYF

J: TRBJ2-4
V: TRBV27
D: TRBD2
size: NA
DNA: TGTGCCAGCAGTTTTCCTTTAGCGGGCGGAGCCAAAAACATTCAGTACTTC
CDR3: CASSFPLAGGAKNIQYF

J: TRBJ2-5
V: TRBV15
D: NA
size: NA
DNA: TGTGCCACCAGCGATCGCGTCACGCAGACCCAGTACTTC
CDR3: CATSDRVTQTQYF

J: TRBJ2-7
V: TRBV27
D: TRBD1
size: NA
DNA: TGTGCCAGCAGTTTAAAGGGACAGGGCTACGAGCAGTACTTC
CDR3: CASSLKGQGYEQYF

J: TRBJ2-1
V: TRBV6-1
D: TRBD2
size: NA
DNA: TGTGCCAGCATAACTAGCGGGGGGCACAATGAGCAGTTCTTC
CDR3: CASITSGGHNEQFF

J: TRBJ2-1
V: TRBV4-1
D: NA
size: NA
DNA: TGCGCCAGCAGCCAGGGGCTTTCTAACCGGCCCTTCAACAATGAGCAGTTCTTC
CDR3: CASSQGLSNRPFNNEQFF

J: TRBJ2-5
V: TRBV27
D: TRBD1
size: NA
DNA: TGTGCCAGCAGTTGGACAGGGGCAGAGACCCAGTACTTC
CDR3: CASSWTGAETQYF

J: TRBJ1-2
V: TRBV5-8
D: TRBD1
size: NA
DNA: TGTGCCAGCAGCTTCGACCGGGACAGGTTATATCATGGCTACACCTTC
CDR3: CASSFDRDRLYHGYTF

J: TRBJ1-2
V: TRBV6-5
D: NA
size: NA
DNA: TGTGCCAGCAGTTACGATGGCGGCTACACCTTC
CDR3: CASSYDGGYTF

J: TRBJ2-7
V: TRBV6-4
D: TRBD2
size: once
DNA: TGTGCCAGCAGTGACTCGAGTCTAGCGGGAGGAGAGCAGTACTTC
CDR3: CASSDSSLAGGEQYF

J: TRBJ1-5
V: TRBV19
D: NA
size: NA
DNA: TGTGCCAGTACCTTAAGCGGACAGTACAATCAGCCCCAGCATTTT
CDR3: CASTLSGQYNQPQHF

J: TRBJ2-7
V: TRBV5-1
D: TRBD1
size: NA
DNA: TGCGCCAGCAGCTCTCCGGGACAGTTAAACGAGCAGTACTTC
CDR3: CASSSPGQLNEQYF

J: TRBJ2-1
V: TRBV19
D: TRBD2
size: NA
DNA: TGTGCCAGTCAGGCGGGAGGGCCCTACAATGAGCAGTTCTTC
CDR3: CASQAGGPYNEQFF

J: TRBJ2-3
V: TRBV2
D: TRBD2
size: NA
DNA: TGTGCCAGCAGTGCGGAATTAGCGGGGGTCAGCACAGATACGCAGTATTTT
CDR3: CASSAELAGVSTDTQYF

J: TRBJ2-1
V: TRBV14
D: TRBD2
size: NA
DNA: TGTGCCAGCAGCCAAGAAAATTTCTTGGGACTAGCTACCGCTCCCTACAATGAGCAGTTCTTC
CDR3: CASSQENFLGLATAPYNEQFF

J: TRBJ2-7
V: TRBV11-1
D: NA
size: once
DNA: TGTGCCAGCAGGGACAGCTCCTACGAGCAGTACTTC
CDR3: CASRDSSYEQYF